These T cell receptor beta chains were read from a single sample in a study of T cell responses to AZD1222 COVID-19 vaccine. Libraries were prepared by immunoSEQ multiplex PCR; TCRdb keeps only in-frame clonotypes and omits some of them. The data contain 150,000 to 200,000 clones, 90% of them singletons. The input for sequencing was peripheral blood, taken on day 0 of AZD1222 vaccination. The receptors originated from an adult in good health. Both conserved end residues are part of each CDR3. The order of the fields is V gene, J gene, clone size, D gene, CDR3 DNA, CDR3 protein. A D gene is named only where the DNA matches it firmly. Size is stated for part of the rows, as once, few or many counts, or as a class when the clone is expanded.

TRBV5-1	TRBJ1-2	-	-	TGCGCCAGCAGCTTGGGGGCAACTAACTATGGCTACACCTTC	CASSLGATNYGYTF
TRBV5-4	TRBJ1-3	-	-	TGTGCCAGCAGCTCGGACTCTGGAAACACCATATATTTT	CASSSDSGNTIYF
TRBV13	TRBJ2-7	few	-	TGTGCCAGCAGCTTAAAGGCAGGGCTCCACGAGCAGTACTTC	CASSLKAGLHEQYF
TRBV30	TRBJ1-2	once	-	TGTGCCTGGACCCGTCGGGGGGCTAGGGGCGGCTATGGCTACACCTTC	CAWTRRGARGGYGYTF
TRBV27	TRBJ2-7	-	-	TGTGCCAGCAGTTTATCGTGGCCGAACTCCTACGAGCAGTACTTC	CASSLSWPNSYEQYF
TRBV7-9	TRBJ1-3	-	-	TGTGCCAGCAGCCCCACCGGACAGAGATTTAACTCTGGAAACACCATATATTTT	CASSPTGQRFNSGNTIYF
TRBV4-2	TRBJ2-1	-	-	TGTGCCAGCAGCCAAGAGGTGGGCACCCCCTACAATGAGCAGTTCTTC	CASSQEVGTPYNEQFF
TRBV6-5	TRBJ2-3	-	TRBD1	TGTGCCAGCAGTTTTACAGGGGGCGCAGATACGCAGTATTTT	CASSFTGGADTQYF
TRBV11-3	TRBJ1-1	-	-	TGTGCCAGCAGCTTCGGATACGGGGTACAAGGCACTGAAGCTTTCTTT	CASSFGYGVQGTEAFF
TRBV28	TRBJ2-1	-	TRBD2	TGTGCCAGCAGTCCATCCCCCAGCGGGGGGCTTTACAATGAGCAGTTCTTC	CASSPSPSGGLYNEQFF
TRBV18	TRBJ1-1	-	-	TGTGCCAGCTCACCACTTAGTAGAGGAGCTTTCTTT	CASSPLSRGAFF
TRBV10-3	TRBJ2-7	-	-	TGTGCCATCAGCCGGGACAAGATTTACGAGCAGTACTTC	CAISRDKIYEQYF
TRBV7-2	TRBJ1-1	-	-	TGTGCCAGCAGCCCCCGACAGGCAAGGACGAACACTGAAGCTTTCTTT	CASSPRQARTNTEAFF
TRBV4-2	TRBJ1-5	-	-	TGTGCCAGCAGCCAAGATAGAGTTACCAATCAGCCCCAGCATTTT	CASSQDRVTNQPQHF
TRBV5-6	TRBJ2-5	once	-	TGTGCCAGCAGCTCCCTGGCCAGGCGGTCCCAGGGGGAGACCCAGTACTTC	CASSSLARRSQGETQYF
TRBV30	TRBJ1-1	-	TRBD1	TGTGCCTGGAGGGAAACAGGGGAGGGCACTGAAGCTTTCTTT	CAWRETGEGTEAFF
TRBV5-4	TRBJ2-5	-	-	TGTGCCAGCAGCTGGGACTTTCAAGAGACCCAGTACTTC	CASSWDFQETQYF